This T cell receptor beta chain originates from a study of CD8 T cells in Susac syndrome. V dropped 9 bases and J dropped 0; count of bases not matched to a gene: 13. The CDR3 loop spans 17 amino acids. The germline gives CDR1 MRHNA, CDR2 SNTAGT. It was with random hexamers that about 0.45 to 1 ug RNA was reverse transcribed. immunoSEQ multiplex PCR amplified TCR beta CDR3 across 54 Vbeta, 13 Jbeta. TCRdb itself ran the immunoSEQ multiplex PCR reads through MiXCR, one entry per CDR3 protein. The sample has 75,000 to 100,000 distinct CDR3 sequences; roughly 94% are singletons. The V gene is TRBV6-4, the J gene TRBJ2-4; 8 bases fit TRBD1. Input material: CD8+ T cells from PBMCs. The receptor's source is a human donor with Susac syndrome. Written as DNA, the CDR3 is TGTGCCAGGGGAAATTCAGGGGGCTTTCTAGCCAAAAACATTCAGTACTTC. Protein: CARGNSGGFLAKNIQYF.